A selection of T cell receptor beta chains follows, all from one sample in a study of blood T cells in healthy people across ages. TCRdb ran MiXCR on the 5' RACE reads and lists one entry per CDR3 protein. The top ten hold around 37% of the sample, which has 600,000 to 650,000 distinct CDR3 sequences, roughly 53% seen once. The source material was blood. These receptors were taken from a man in his sixties in good health. Each CDR3 is given with its conserved first and last residue. Each record gives: clone size, J gene, V gene, CDR3 protein. Clone size is stated in some rows and not others, as once, few, many or a class when expanded.

abundance: few; j_gene: TRBJ2-3; v_gene: TRBV9; CDR3aa: CASSTGGQADTQYF
abundance: -; j_gene: TRBJ2-7; v_gene: TRBV20-1; CDR3aa: CSARDWTSGGHEQYF
abundance: few; j_gene: TRBJ1-6; v_gene: TRBV6-1; CDR3aa: CASTRRQAYNSPLHF
abundance: -; j_gene: TRBJ1-6; v_gene: TRBV27; CDR3aa: CASRINYNSPLHF
abundance: few; j_gene: TRBJ2-3; v_gene: TRBV10-3; CDR3aa: CATATGSTDTQYF
abundance: few; j_gene: TRBJ1-1; v_gene: TRBV29-1; CDR3aa: CSVEEIGDEAFF
abundance: once; j_gene: TRBJ2-5; v_gene: TRBV29-1; CDR3aa: CSGERGETQYF
abundance: -; j_gene: TRBJ2-2; v_gene: TRBV7-7; CDR3aa: CASSLVRGDTGELFF
abundance: many; j_gene: TRBJ2-7; v_gene: TRBV29-1; CDR3aa: CSVRGAYEQYF
abundance: -; j_gene: TRBJ2-1; v_gene: TRBV9; CDR3aa: CASSGGSGGALDEQFF
abundance: few; j_gene: TRBJ1-2; v_gene: TRBV27; CDR3aa: CASGSGFLYGYTF
abundance: once; j_gene: TRBJ2-5; v_gene: TRBV20-1; CDR3aa: CSARMLAGHQETQYF
abundance: -; j_gene: TRBJ2-2; v_gene: TRBV7-2; CDR3aa: CASSRDSTSTGELFF
abundance: -; j_gene: TRBJ2-5; v_gene: TRBV6-5; CDR3aa: CASSHQGFVAGETQYF
abundance: few; j_gene: TRBJ2-5; v_gene: TRBV6-5; CDR3aa: CASRRTGFLQETQYF
abundance: -; j_gene: TRBJ1-1; v_gene: TRBV6-1; CDR3aa: CASIEVANTEAFF
abundance: few; j_gene: TRBJ2-7; v_gene: TRBV12-5; CDR3aa: CASALGTGGYEQYF
abundance: -; j_gene: TRBJ1-2; v_gene: TRBV28; CDR3aa: CASMIGGGYGYTF
abundance: -; j_gene: TRBJ1-5; v_gene: TRBV10-3; CDR3aa: CAISGGVNNQPQHF
abundance: -; j_gene: TRBJ2-1; v_gene: TRBV12-3/TRBV12-4; CDR3aa: CASSFGASTYNEQFF
abundance: -; j_gene: TRBJ2-5; v_gene: TRBV7-2; CDR3aa: CASSLGAARETQYF
abundance: -; j_gene: TRBJ2-3; v_gene: TRBV12-3/TRBV12-4; CDR3aa: CASSPGGRGDMQYF
abundance: -; j_gene: -; v_gene: TRBV28; CDR3aa: CANSPVGRETQYF
abundance: -; j_gene: TRBJ2-3; v_gene: TRBV20-1; CDR3aa: CSAETGSATDTQYF
abundance: few; j_gene: TRBJ1-6; v_gene: TRBV25-1; CDR3aa: CASSEPGRQGRNSPLHF
abundance: -; j_gene: TRBJ2-5; v_gene: TRBV7-2; CDR3aa: CASKGTSGGKGETQYF
abundance: -; j_gene: TRBJ2-6; v_gene: TRBV6-1; CDR3aa: CASSGTGANVLTF
abundance: once; j_gene: TRBJ1-6; v_gene: TRBV12-5; CDR3aa: CASGLPPFLTASSYNSPLHF
abundance: few; j_gene: -; v_gene: TRBV5-1; CDR3aa: CASSDWTAQETQYF
abundance: -; j_gene: TRBJ1-2; v_gene: TRBV29-1; CDR3aa: CSVEDAVWTNYSYTF
abundance: once; j_gene: TRBJ2-7; v_gene: TRBV7-8; CDR3aa: CASTAGTGTFYEQYF
abundance: -; j_gene: TRBJ2-1; v_gene: TRBV20-1; CDR3aa: CSASRLRRNEQFF
abundance: few; j_gene: TRBJ2-1; v_gene: TRBV29-1; CDR3aa: CSAERGHEQFF
abundance: -; j_gene: TRBJ2-5; v_gene: TRBV11-2; CDR3aa: CASTGQGLQETQYF
abundance: -; j_gene: TRBJ2-1; v_gene: TRBV27; CDR3aa: CASSLEASHNEQFF
abundance: few; j_gene: TRBJ2-7; v_gene: TRBV5-4; CDR3aa: CASSGRGAPYEQYF
abundance: few; j_gene: TRBJ2-1; v_gene: TRBV4-1; CDR3aa: CASSKGGGDEQFF
abundance: few; j_gene: TRBJ1-2; v_gene: TRBV29-1; CDR3aa: CSVGTEHVGYTF
abundance: -; j_gene: TRBJ2-1; v_gene: TRBV2; CDR3aa: CASSDLLAGAPPFF
abundance: -; j_gene: TRBJ2-3; v_gene: TRBV20-1; CDR3aa: CSARDQGARTDTQYF
abundance: many; j_gene: TRBJ2-7; v_gene: TRBV29-1; CDR3aa: CSAGTGGTYEQYF
abundance: few; j_gene: TRBJ2-5; v_gene: TRBV15; CDR3aa: CATSRDPGEGETQYF
abundance: many; j_gene: TRBJ2-1; v_gene: TRBV6-6; CDR3aa: CASRGRAAGDEQFF
abundance: -; j_gene: -; v_gene: TRBV20-1; CDR3aa: CSARDDRGLYEQYF
abundance: many; j_gene: TRBJ2-4; v_gene: TRBV12-3/TRBV12-4; CDR3aa: CASTPGRGGENIQYF
abundance: -; j_gene: -; v_gene: TRBV29-1; CDR3aa: CSPSKVWRLAGLSSYNEQYF
abundance: -; j_gene: TRBJ2-7; v_gene: TRBV9; CDR3aa: CASSVAIDRPSYEQYF
abundance: -; j_gene: TRBJ2-1; v_gene: TRBV12-3/TRBV12-4; CDR3aa: CASGLITNQFF
abundance: -; j_gene: -; v_gene: TRBV6-5; CDR3aa: CASSPDRIPYEQYF
abundance: -; j_gene: TRBJ2-1; v_gene: TRBV5-1; CDR3aa: CASSGLAGVANEQFF
abundance: -; j_gene: TRBJ1-2; v_gene: TRBV19; CDR3aa: CASRETGGNDGYTF
abundance: few; j_gene: TRBJ2-5; v_gene: TRBV12-3/TRBV12-4; CDR3aa: CASSLSWGQPQYF